This passage covers 4 T cell receptor beta chains from one sample sequenced in a study of T cells expressing NK-cell markers. TCRdb reprocessed the 5' RACE reads, keeping one entry per CDR3 protein, no DNA. With around 550,000 distinct CDR3 sequences in the sample, the ten largest clones hold about 3.6%. The specimen was blood T cells: a sorted CD56 or NKG2C T cell subset, CD4+ or CD8+ T cells, or bulk PBMC T cells (not recorded which). These receptors were taken from a man aged 18 to 35 in good health.

V and J are TRBV27 and TRBJ2-3; lacking DNA, the TRBD2 call made by TCRdb goes unchecked. The CDR3 is 15 residues long. Germline CDR1 is MNHEY and CDR2 is SMNVEV (reference sequence). CDR3 residues: CAIGEEVRMLYTQYF.

The gene calls are TRBV7-3 and TRBJ2-5; TCRdb calls TRBD1, which cannot be checked without DNA. This CDR3 has 17 residues. The germline CDR1 and CDR2 sequences are SGHTA and FQGTGA. CDR3 in amino acids: CASSFLMRTELIETQYF.

This chain uses TRBV12-3 or TRBV12-4 with TRBJ2-1; TCRdb designates TRBD2, a call that cannot be tested without DNA. CDR3 length equals 19 residues. This chain's CDR3 is CASRSTGTSGIERANEQFF.

V is TRBV4-3 and J is TRBJ2-3; TCRdb proposes TRBD1, but this gene call is untestable without DNA. From germline, CDR1 is LGHNA and CDR2 YSLEER. The CDR3 is 17 residues long. This CDR3 is CASSQDWVRWVTDTQYF.